This T cell receptor beta chain was found in a study of T cell clonotyping in hematopoietic cell transplantation. Study-wide points: Few recipient clonotypes overlapped donors; over 95% were de novo at given depth.

A note on this clone: Its cognate antigen is unknown.

V was trimmed by 2 bases and J by 4 bases, leaving 9 bases between them. The CDR3 contains 13 residues. Per the germline V gene, CDR1 is SGHNT and CDR2 is YYREEE (reference sequence). The data were produced by immunoSEQ multiplex PCR, yet TCRdb's version contains in-frame clones alone and is incomplete. The table includes about 7,500 clones, 85% to 95% detected once. The sequence derives from a female patient in her forties or fifties who had an allogeneic stem cell transplant from an unrelated donor, so the T cells may come from the graft donor. Some clones in this sample may be carry-over from other donors' samples. V and J are TRBV5-4 and TRBJ1-1, with unresolved D. The sample was PBMCs, taken 180 days after allogeneic stem cell transplant. CDR3 nucleotide sequence: TGTGCCAGCAGCTTAGACGGAATCACTGAAGCTTTCTTT. Amino acids: CASSLDGITEAFF.